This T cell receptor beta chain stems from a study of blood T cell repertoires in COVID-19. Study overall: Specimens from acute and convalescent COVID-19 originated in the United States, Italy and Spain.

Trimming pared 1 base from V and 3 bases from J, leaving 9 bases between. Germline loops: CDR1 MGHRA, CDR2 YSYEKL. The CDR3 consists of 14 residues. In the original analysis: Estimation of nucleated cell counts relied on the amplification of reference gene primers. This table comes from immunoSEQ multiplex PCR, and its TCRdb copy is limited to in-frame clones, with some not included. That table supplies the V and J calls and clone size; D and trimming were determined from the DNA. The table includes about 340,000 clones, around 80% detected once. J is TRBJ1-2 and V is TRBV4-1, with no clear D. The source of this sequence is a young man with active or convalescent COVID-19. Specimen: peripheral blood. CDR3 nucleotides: TGCGCCAGCAGCCAAGTGGCACAGCACTATGGCTACACCTTC. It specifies CASSQVAQHYGYTF.